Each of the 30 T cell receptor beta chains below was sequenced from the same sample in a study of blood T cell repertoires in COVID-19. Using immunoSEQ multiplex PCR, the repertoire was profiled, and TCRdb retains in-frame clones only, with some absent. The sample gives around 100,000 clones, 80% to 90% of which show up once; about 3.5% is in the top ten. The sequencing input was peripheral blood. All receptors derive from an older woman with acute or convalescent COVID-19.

The DNA for the CDR3 is TGTGCCAGCCGTCCCGACAGGGTGAATTCACCCCTCCACTTT. It yields the protein CASRPDRVNSPLHF. The J gene is TRBJ1-6, the V gene TRBV5-5, with 7 bases fitting TRBD1. The CDR3 extends over 14 amino acids. Germline V gives CDR1 SGHKS, CDR2 YYEKEE (reference sequence). V was pared by 7 bases and J by 7 bases, with 8 bases of the junction left unmatched.

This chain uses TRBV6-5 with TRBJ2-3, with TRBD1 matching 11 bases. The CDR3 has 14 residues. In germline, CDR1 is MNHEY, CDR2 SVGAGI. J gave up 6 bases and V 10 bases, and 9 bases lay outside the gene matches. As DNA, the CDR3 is TGTGCCACCGCCGGGACAGGGGGTTTTGATACGCAGTATTTT. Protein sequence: CATAGTGGFDTQYF.

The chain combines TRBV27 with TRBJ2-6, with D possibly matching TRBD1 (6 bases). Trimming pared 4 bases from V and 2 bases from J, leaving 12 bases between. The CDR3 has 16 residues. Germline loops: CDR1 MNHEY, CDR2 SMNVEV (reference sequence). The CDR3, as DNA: TGTGCCAGCAGTTACCAAGGGACAACTGGGGCCAACGTCCTGACTTTC. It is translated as CASSYQGTTGANVLTF.

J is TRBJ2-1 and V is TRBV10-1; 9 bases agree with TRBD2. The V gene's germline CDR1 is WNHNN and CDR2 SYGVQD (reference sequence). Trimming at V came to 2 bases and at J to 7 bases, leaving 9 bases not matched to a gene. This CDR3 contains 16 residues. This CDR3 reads CASSETVAGVWNEQFF. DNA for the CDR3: TGCGCCAGCAGTGAGACGGTAGCGGGAGTTTGGAATGAGCAGTTCTTC.

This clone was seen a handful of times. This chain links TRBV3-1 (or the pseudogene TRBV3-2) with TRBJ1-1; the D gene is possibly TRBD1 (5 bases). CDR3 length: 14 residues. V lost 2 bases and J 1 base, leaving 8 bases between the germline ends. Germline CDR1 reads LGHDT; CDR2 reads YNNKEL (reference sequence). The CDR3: CASSQLTGNTEAFF. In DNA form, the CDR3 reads TGTGCCAGCAGCCAACTTACAGGGAACACTGAAGCTTTCTTT.

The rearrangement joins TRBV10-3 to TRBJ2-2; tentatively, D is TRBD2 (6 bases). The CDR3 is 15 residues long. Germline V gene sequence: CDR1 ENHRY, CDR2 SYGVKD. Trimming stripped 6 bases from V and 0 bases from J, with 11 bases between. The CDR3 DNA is TGTGCCATCAGGATTAGCGGATCGAACACCGGGGAGCTGTTTTTT. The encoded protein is CAIRISGSNTGELFF.

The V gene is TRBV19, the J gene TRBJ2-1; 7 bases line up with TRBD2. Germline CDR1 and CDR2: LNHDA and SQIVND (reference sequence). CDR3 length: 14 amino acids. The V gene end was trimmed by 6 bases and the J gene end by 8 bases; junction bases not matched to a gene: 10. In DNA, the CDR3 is TGTGCCAGTAGGCTGGAGGGAGGGCCGGATGAGCAGTTCTTC. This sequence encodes CASRLEGGPDEQFF.

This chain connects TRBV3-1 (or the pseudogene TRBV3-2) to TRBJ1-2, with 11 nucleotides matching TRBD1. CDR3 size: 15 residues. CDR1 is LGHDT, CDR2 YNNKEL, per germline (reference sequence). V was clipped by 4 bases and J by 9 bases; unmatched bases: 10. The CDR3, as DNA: TGTGCCAGCAGCCCGCGGGACAGGGGGAGCGGGAGCTACACCTTC. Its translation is CASSPRDRGSGSYTF.

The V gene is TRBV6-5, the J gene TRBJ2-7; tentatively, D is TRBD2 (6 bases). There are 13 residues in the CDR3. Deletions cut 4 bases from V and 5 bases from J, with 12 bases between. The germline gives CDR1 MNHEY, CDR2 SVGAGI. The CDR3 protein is CASSSLWGDEQYF. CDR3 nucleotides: TGTGCCAGCAGTTCCCTTTGGGGGGACGAGCAGTACTTC.

The CDR3, as DNA: TGTGCCAGCAGCTTAGAGGGAGTCAATCAGCCCCAGCATTTT. It is translated as CASSLEGVNQPQHF. The V gene is TRBV7-2, the J gene TRBJ1-5; D gene uncertain. CDR3 length: 14 residues. Germline CDR1 SGHTA, CDR2 FQGNSA. V was trimmed by 1 base and J by 3 bases, leaving 7 bases between them. The full variable domain, rest sourced from reference TRBV7-2 and TRBJ1-5, is GAGVSQSPSNKVTEKGKDVELRCDPISGHTALYWYRQSLGQGLEFLIYFQGNSAPDKSGLPSDRFSAERTGGSVSTLTIQRTQQEDSAVYLCASSLEGVNQPQHFGDGTRLSIL.

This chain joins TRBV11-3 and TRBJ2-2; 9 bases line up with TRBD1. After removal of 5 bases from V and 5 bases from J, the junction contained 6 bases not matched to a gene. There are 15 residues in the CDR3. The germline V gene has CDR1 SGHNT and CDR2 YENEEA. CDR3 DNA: TGTGCCAGCAGCCTCGGACAGGGGTCGACCGGGGAGCTGTTTTTT. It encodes CASSLGQGSTGELFF.

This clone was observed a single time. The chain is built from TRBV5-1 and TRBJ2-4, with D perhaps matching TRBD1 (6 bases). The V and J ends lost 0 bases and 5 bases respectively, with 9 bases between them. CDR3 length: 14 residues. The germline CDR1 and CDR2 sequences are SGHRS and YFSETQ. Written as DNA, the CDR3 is TGCGCCAGCAGCTTGGGGAACAGGGAAAACATTCAGTACTTC. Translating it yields CASSLGNRENIQYF.

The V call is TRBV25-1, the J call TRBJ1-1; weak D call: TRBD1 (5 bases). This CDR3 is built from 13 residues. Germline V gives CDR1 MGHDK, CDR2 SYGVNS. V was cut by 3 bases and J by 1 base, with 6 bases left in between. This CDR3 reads CASSETANTEAFF. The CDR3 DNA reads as TGTGCCAGCAGTGAGACAGCGAACACTGAAGCTTTCTTT. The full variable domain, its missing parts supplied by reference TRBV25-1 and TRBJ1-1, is EADIYQTPRYLVIGTGKKITLECSQTMGHDKMYWYQQDPGMELHLIHYSYGVNSTEKGDLSSESTVSRIRTEHFPLTLESARPSHTSQYLCASSETANTEAFFGQGTRLTVV.

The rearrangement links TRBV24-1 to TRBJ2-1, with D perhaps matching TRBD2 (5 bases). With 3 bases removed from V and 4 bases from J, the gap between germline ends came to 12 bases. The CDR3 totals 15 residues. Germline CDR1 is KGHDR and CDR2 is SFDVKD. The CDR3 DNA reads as TGTGCCACCAGTGATCCGAGGGCAGTTTACAATGAGCAGTTCTTC. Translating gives CATSDPRAVYNEQFF.

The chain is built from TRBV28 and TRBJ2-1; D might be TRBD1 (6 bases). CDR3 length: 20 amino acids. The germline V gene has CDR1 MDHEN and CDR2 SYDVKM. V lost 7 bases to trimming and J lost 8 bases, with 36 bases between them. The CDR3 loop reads CASKSTLTPAQLTGTHEQFF. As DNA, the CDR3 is TGTGCCAGCAAATCCACCCTGACCCCGGCCCAACTTACAGGGACCCATGAGCAGTTCTTC.

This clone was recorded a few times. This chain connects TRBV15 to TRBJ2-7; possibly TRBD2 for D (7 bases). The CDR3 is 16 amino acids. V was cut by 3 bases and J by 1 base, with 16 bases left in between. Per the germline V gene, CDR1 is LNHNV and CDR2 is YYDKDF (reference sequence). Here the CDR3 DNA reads TGTGCCACCAGCAGGCCGGGGGGCAGACTATCCTACGAGCAGTACTTC. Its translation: CATSRPGGRLSYEQYF.

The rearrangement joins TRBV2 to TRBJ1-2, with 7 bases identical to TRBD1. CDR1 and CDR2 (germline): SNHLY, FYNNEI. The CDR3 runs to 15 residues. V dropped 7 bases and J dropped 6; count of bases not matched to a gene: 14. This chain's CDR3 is CASTSGSRGSHGYTF. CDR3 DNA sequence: TGTGCCAGCACCAGTGGGAGCAGGGGGTCACATGGCTACACCTTC.

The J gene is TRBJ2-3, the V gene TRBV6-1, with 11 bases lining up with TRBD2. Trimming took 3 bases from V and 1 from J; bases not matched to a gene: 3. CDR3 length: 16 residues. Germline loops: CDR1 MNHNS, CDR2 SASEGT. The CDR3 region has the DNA TGTGCCAGCAGTGAGACTAGCGGGATCGGCACAGATACGCAGTATTTT. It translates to CASSETSGIGTDTQYF.

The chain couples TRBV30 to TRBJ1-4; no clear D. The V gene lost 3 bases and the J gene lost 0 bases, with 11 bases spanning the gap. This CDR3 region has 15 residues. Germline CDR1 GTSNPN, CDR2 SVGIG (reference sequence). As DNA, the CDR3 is TGTGCCTGGAGATCGCTAGATGCAACTAATGAAAAACTGTTTTTT. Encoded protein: CAWRSLDATNEKLFF.

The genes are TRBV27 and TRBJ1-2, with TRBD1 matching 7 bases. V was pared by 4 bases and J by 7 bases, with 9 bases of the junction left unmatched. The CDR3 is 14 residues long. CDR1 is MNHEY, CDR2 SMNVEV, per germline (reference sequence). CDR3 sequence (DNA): TGTGCCAGCAGTTCCGCCGGCAGGGGGGTTGGCTACACCTTC. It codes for CASSSAGRGVGYTF.

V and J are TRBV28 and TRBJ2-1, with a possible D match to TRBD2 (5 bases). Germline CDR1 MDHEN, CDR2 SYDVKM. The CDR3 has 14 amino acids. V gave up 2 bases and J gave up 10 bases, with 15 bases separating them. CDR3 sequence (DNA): TGTGCCAGCAGTTTAGTCGTGCCGAGAGGGGAGCAGTTCTTC. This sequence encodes CASSLVVPRGEQFF. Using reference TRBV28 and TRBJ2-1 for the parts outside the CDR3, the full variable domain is DVKVTQSSRYLVKRTGEKVFLECVQDMDHENMFWYRQDPGLGLRLIYFSYDVKMKEKGDIPEGYSVSREKKERFSLILESASTNQTSMYLCASSLVVPRGEQFFGPGTRLTVL.

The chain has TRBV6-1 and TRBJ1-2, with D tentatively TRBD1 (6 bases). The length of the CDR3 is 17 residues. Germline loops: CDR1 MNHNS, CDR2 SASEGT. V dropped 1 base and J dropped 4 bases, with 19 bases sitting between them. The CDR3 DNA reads TGTGCCAGCAGTGAAGGTTTTAGGGGGGGACCAGGCTATGGCTACACCTTC. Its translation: CASSEGFRGGPGYGYTF.

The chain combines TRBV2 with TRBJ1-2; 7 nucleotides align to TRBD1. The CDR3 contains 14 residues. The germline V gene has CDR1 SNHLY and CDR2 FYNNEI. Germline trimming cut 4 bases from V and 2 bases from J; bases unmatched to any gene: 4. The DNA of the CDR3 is TGTGCCAGCAGTGCCGGGACAGACAACTATGGCTACACCTTC. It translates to CASSAGTDNYGYTF.

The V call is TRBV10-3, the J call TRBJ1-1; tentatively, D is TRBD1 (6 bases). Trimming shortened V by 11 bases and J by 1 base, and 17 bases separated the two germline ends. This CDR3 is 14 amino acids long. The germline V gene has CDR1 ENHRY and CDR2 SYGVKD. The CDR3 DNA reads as TGTGCCGTCCGGGACAAACAAGGGAACACTGAAGCTTTCTTT. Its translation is CAVRDKQGNTEAFF.

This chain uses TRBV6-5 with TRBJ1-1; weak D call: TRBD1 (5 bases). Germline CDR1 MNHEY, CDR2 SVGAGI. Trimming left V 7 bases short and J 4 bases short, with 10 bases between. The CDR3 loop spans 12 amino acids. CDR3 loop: CASKGWGTEAFF. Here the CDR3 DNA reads TGTGCCAGCAAGGGGTGGGGCACTGAAGCTTTCTTT.

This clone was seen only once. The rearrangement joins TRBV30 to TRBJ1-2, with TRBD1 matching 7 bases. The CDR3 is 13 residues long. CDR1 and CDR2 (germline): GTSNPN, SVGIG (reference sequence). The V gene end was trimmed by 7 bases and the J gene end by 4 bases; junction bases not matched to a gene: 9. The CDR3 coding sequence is TGTGCCTACCGACAGGGAGTGGGCTATGGCTACACCTTC. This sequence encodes CAYRQGVGYGYTF.

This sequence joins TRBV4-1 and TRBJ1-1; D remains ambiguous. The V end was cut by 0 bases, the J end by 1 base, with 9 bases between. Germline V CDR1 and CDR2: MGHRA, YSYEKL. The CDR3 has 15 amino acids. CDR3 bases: TGCGCCAGCAGCCAAGAACGTTCGGGGAACACTGAAGCTTTCTTT. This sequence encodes CASSQERSGNTEAFF.

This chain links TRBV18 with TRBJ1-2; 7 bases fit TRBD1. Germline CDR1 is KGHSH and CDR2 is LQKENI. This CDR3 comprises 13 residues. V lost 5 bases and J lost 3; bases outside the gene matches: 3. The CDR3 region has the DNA TGTGCCAGCTCAGCCGGGACAGACTATGGCTACACCTTC. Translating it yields CASSAGTDYGYTF.

CDR3 amino acids: CASSTGQGIGGYTF. DNA for the CDR3: TGCGCCAGCAGCACCGGACAGGGTATAGGGGGCTACACCTTC. V gene TRBV5-1 combines with J gene TRBJ1-2, with TRBD1 matching over 8 bases. The V gene end was trimmed by 4 bases and the J gene end by 8 bases; junction bases not matched to a gene: 10. Per germline, CDR1 SGHRS and CDR2 YFSETQ. The length of the CDR3 is 14 residues.

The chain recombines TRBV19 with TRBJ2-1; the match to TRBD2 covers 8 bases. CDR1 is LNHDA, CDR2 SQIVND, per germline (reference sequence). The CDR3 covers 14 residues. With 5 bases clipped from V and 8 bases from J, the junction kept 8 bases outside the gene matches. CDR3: CASSSGTRVYEQFF. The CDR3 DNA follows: TGTGCCAGTAGTTCCGGGACTAGAGTCTATGAGCAGTTCTTC.